The 23 T cell receptor beta chains below all came from one sample that was sequenced in a study of T-cell memory formation after mild COVID-19. TCRdb fed the 5' RACE reads into MiXCR, producing one record per CDR3 protein. The sample shows around 250,000 distinct CDR3 sequences, approximately 9% of them seen only once. Material: PBMCs or a T cell subset sorted from them (not recorded which). These receptors were taken from a man between 18 and 35 years old who had mild COVID-19 (a few samples of this study predate the infection). Cell type and time point are not known.

This clonotype was seen at least ten times. The chain couples TRBV18 to TRBJ2-7; D ambiguous. V gave up 3 bases and J gave up 0 bases, with 9 bases separating them. The germline CDR1 and CDR2 sequences are KGHSH and LQKENI. The CDR3 runs 14 residues. The CDR3 here is CASSPDTTSYEQYF. CDR3 coding DNA: TGTGCCAGCTCACCCGACACCACCTCCTACGAGCAGTACTTC.

This clonotype was seen a handful of times. The chain carries TRBV20-1 and TRBJ2-1, with 11 bases aligning to TRBD2. This CDR3 comprises 15 residues. The germline V gene encodes CDR1 DFQATT and CDR2 SNEGSKA (reference sequence). Trimming at V came to 2 bases and at J to 7 bases, leaving 7 bases not matched to a gene. The DNA of the CDR3 is TGCAGTGCTAGATGGGTAGCGGGGGGGCCAAATGAGCAGTTCTTC. This translates into CSARWVAGGPNEQFF.

This clonotype showed up just a few times. V is TRBV20-1 and J is TRBJ2-5; 12 nucleotides agree with TRBD2. The CDR3 is made up of 14 amino acids. With V trimmed by 2 bases and J by 5 bases, 3 bases remained unmatched. The germline V gene has CDR1 DFQATT and CDR2 SNEGSKA (reference sequence). CDR3 nucleotide sequence: TGCAGTGCTAGACTCACTAGCGGGGGGGAGACCCAGTACTTC. Protein: CSARLTSGGETQYF.

This clonotype occurred a few times. The chain has TRBV12-3 or TRBV12-4 and TRBJ1-5, with D perhaps TRBD1 (6 bases). V dropped 5 bases and J dropped 5 bases, with 10 bases sitting between them. This CDR3 spans 13 amino acids. CDR3 nucleotides: TGTGCCAGCAGTGGGGGGGCTGATCAGCCCCAGCATTTT. Its protein is CASSGGADQPQHF.

This clonotype was recorded a few times. The chain recombines TRBV19 with TRBJ2-7; D may be TRBD2 (7 bases). The CDR3 length is 14 residues. CDR1 is LNHDA, CDR2 SQIVND, per germline (reference sequence). The V gene lost 6 bases and the J gene lost 5 bases, with 17 bases spanning the gap. CDR3 residues: CASSRGTGRDEQYF. In nucleotides, the CDR3 is TGTGCCAGTAGCCGCGGAACAGGGAGGGACGAGCAGTACTTC. Filled out from reference TRBV19 and TRBJ2-7, the complete variable domain reads DGGITQSPKYLFRKEGQNVTLSCEQNLNHDAMYWYRQDPGQGLRLIYYSQIVNDFQKGDIAEGYSVSREKKESFPLTVTSAQKNPTAFYLCASSRGTGRDEQYFGPGTRLTVT.

This clonotype showed up just a few times. The chain joins TRBV18 to TRBJ1-2, with D perhaps TRBD1 (5 bases). The CDR3 spans 14 residues. In germline, CDR1 is KGHSH, CDR2 LQKENI. Trimming cost V 1 base and J 8 bases, with 14 bases left between them. The CDR3 nucleotides are TGTGCCAGCTCACCACGGGACGTACTCGGGGGCTACACCTTC. Its protein is CASSPRDVLGGYTF.

This clonotype was counted a few times. The chain employs TRBV5-1 and TRBJ2-5; TRBD2 matches at 7 bases. CDR3 length: 15 residues. V lost 0 bases, J lost 3 bases, and 5 bases stayed unmatched. Germline CDR1 and CDR2: SGHRS and YFSETQ. This CDR3 reads CASSLVPSGEETQYF. The CDR3 nucleotides read TGCGCCAGCAGCTTGGTCCCTAGCGGAGAAGAGACCCAGTACTTC.

V is TRBV4-3 and J is TRBJ1-2; 10 nucleotides line up with TRBD1. Trimming at V came to 5 bases and at J to 2 bases, leaving 8 bases not matched to a gene. This CDR3 spans 16 amino acids. Germline V gene lookup returns CDR1 LGHNA and CDR2 YSLEER. The CDR3: CASSSDRGRGNYGYTF. The CDR3 DNA is TGCGCCAGCAGCAGTGACAGGGGGCGAGGAAACTATGGCTACACCTTC.

This clonotype has just a few counts. The chain joins TRBV20-1 to TRBJ2-7; D gene unclear. Germline assignment: CDR1 DFQATT and CDR2 SNEGSKA (reference sequence). The CDR3 sequence is 13 residues long. V gave up 6 bases and J gave up 2 bases, with 14 bases separating them. CDR3 DNA: TGCAGTGCCGTATCTGGACGGGCCTACGAGCAGTACTTC. Its protein is CSAVSGRAYEQYF.

In its sample, this clonotype was seen many times. The V and J genes are TRBV6-2 or TRBV6-3 and TRBJ2-2; 7 nucleotides match TRBD1. After removal of 10 bases from V and 3 bases from J, the junction contained 5 bases not matched to a gene. Germline CDR1 reads MNHEY; CDR2 reads SVGEGT. This CDR3 contains 13 residues. DNA of the CDR3: TGTGCCACCAAGACAGGGCACACCGGGGAGCTGTTTTTT. Translated: CATKTGHTGELFF.

This chain connects TRBV12-3 or TRBV12-4 to TRBJ1-5, with D possibly matching TRBD1 (6 bases). Trimming left V 6 bases short and J 3 bases short, with 15 bases between. The CDR3 covers 15 residues. The CDR3 bases are TGTGCCAGCAGATTCAACAGGGTTACCAATCAGCCCCAGCATTTT. It translates to CASRFNRVTNQPQHF.

This clonotype was seen ten or more times. One end of the junction does not line up with germline, which may come from a read error. V is TRBV5-1 and J is TRBJ2-3, with unresolved D. This CDR3 spans 14 amino acids. CDR1 is SGHRS and CDR2 is YFSETQ in the germline V gene. CDR3 DNA: TGTGCCAGCAGCTTGGGCGGAAGCACAGATACGCAGTATTTT. It translates to CASSLGGSTDTQYF. The full variable domain, completed using reference TRBV5-1 and TRBJ2-3, is KAGVTQTPRYLIKTRGQQVTLSCSPISGHRSVSWYQQTPGQGLQFLFEYFSETQRNKGNFPGRFSGRQFSNSRSEMNVSTLELGDSALYLCASSLGGSTDTQYFGPGTRLTVL.

V and J are TRBV2 and TRBJ2-5; 9 nucleotides agree with TRBD1. With V trimmed by 6 bases and J by 2 bases, 13 bases remained unmatched. The CDR3 runs 17 residues. Germline V gene data show CDR1 as SNHLY and CDR2 as FYNNEI. CDR3 in amino acids: CASSFTYPGTGQETQYF. CDR3 DNA sequence: TGTGCCAGCAGCTTCACCTACCCCGGGACAGGGCAAGAGACCCAGTACTTC.

The rearrangement links TRBV20-1 to TRBJ1-4; D is unclear. The germline gives CDR1 DFQATT, CDR2 SNEGSKA (reference sequence). V lost 6 bases to trimming and J lost 13 bases, with 15 bases between them. The CDR3 length is 11 residues. CDR3 in amino acids: CSATGPRGLFF. In nucleotides, the CDR3 is TGCAGTGCAACCGGGCCCCGCGGACTGTTTTTT.

As concerns this clonotype: A read error is likely, as this CDR3 ends without the conserved phenylalanine or tryptophan. The V call is TRBV20-1, the J call TRBJ2-2, with D possibly matching TRBD1 (5 bases). V lost 1 base and J lost 0, with 9 bases in between. This CDR3 is built from 15 residues. The germline gives CDR1 DFQATT, CDR2 SNEGSKA (reference sequence). This CDR3 reads CSARAGHSNTGELFS. The CDR3, as DNA: TGCAGTGCTAGAGCAGGGCACTCGAACACCGGGGAGCTGTTTTCT.

The J gene is TRBJ2-1, the V gene TRBV27, with 10 bases identical to TRBD1. The CDR3 has 14 amino acids. V was pared by 5 bases and J by 9 bases, with 7 bases of the junction left unmatched. CDR1 is MNHEY and CDR2 is SMNVEV in the germline V gene (reference sequence). CDR3 residues: CASSARRQGAEQFF. DNA for the CDR3: TGTGCCAGCAGTGCTCGGCGACAGGGGGCTGAGCAGTTCTTC.

This clonotype was seen a few times. The chain uses TRBV27 and TRBJ1-2; D is uncertain. The CDR3 is 14 residues long. Germline V gene data show CDR1 as MNHEY and CDR2 as SMNVEV (reference sequence). V lost 1 base to trimming and J lost 8 bases, with 14 bases between them. DNA of the CDR3: TGTGCCAGCAGTTTATGGTCCGGCGGGGAGGGCTACACCTTC. It translates to CASSLWSGGEGYTF.

This chain uses TRBV5-6 with TRBJ2-7; D gene uncertain. The germline V gene has CDR1 SGHDT and CDR2 YYEEEE. V shed 1 base and J shed 3 bases, with 8 bases lying between them. The CDR3 has 13 residues. CDR3 DNA: TGTGCCAGCAGCTTGAGGGCCATCTACGAGCAGTACTTC. Residues: CASSLRAIYEQYF.

The genes are TRBV5-1 and TRBJ2-2, with D perhaps being TRBD1 or TRBD2 (5 bases each). From germline, CDR1 is SGHRS and CDR2 YFSETQ. This CDR3 has 15 amino acids. V lost 4 bases to trimming and J lost 6 bases, with 16 bases between them. CDR3 coding DNA: TGCGCCAGCAGCGTCGGGACGCCTTCACCCGGGGAGCTGTTTTTT. Amino acids: CASSVGTPSPGELFF.

The sample holds a few counts of this clonotype. V usage is TRBV5-1 and J usage is TRBJ1-1; TRBD1 matches 7 bases. The CDR3 sequence is 14 residues long. After removal of 4 bases from V and 0 bases from J, the junction contained 3 bases not matched to a gene. Germline CDR1 reads SGHRS; CDR2 reads YFSETQ. In nucleotides, the CDR3 is TGCGCCAGCAGCGTACAGGGGCTGAACACTGAAGCTTTCTTT. This translates into CASSVQGLNTEAFF.

This clonotype has a count of ten or more. The chain couples TRBV28 to TRBJ1-3; no clear D gene. The CDR3 has 16 residues. Germline loops: CDR1 MDHEN, CDR2 SYDVKM. V shed 3 bases and J shed 0 bases, with 12 bases lying between them. The CDR3 DNA reads TGTGCCAGCAGTTTCTTTGGGTTGAGCTCTGGAAACACCATATATTTT. Translation gives CASSFFGLSSGNTIYF. Full variable domain (missing parts from reference TRBV28 and TRBJ1-3): DVKVTQSSRYLVKRTGEKVFLECVQDMDHENMFWYRQDPGLGLRLIYFSYDVKMKEKGDIPEGYSVSREKKERFSLILESASTNQTSMYLCASSFFGLSSGNTIYFGEGSWLTVV.

This clonotype was seen a handful of times. The chain recombines TRBV3-1 with TRBJ1-1; D call uncertain. Germline V CDR1 and CDR2: LGHDT, YNNKEL (reference sequence). Trimming cost V 1 base and J 5 bases, with 5 bases left between them. The CDR3 loop spans 12 amino acids. CDR3 DNA: TGTGCCAGCAGCCAAGGGGAGACTGAAGCTTTCTTT. Translated: CASSQGETEAFF.

The chain couples TRBV7-2 to TRBJ2-3, with D perhaps TRBD1 (6 bases). Germline assignment: CDR1 SGHTA and CDR2 FQGNSA. The CDR3 spans 15 residues. Trimming shortened V by 11 bases and J by 7 bases, and 25 bases separated the two germline ends. The CDR3 DNA reads TGTGCCTCATCCGGGACACCGTTTGTAGGGAATACGCAGTATTTT. Protein product: CASSGTPFVGNTQYF.